The sequence of this T cell receptor beta chain was determined in a study of neurological immune-mediated disorders. Time point defined: longitudinal time-point 2. Using its own MiXCR run on the 5' RACE reads, TCRdb lists one record per CDR3 protein. The sample consists of about 90,000 distinct CDR3 sequences, roughly an eighth of them appearing once. Study results and caveats: No CDR3 amino acid sequences were shared by expanded clones across subjects, suggesting private repertoires in all groups.

About this clonotype itself: What it binds is not known.

In germline, CDR1 is KGHSH, CDR2 LQKENI. Trimming left V 2 bases short and J 2 bases short, with 17 bases between. The CDR3 length is 17 residues. The chain has TRBV18 and TRBJ2-3; tentative D call: TRBD2 (5 bases). The TCR was taken from a female donor with HTLV-1-associated myelopathy (HAM/TSP). Sequencing was done on a sample of PBMCs. The CDR3 is CASSPLAVAGNTDTQYF. DNA for the CDR3: TGTGCCAGCTCACCATTAGCTGTCGCGGGTAACACAGATACGCAGTATTTT.